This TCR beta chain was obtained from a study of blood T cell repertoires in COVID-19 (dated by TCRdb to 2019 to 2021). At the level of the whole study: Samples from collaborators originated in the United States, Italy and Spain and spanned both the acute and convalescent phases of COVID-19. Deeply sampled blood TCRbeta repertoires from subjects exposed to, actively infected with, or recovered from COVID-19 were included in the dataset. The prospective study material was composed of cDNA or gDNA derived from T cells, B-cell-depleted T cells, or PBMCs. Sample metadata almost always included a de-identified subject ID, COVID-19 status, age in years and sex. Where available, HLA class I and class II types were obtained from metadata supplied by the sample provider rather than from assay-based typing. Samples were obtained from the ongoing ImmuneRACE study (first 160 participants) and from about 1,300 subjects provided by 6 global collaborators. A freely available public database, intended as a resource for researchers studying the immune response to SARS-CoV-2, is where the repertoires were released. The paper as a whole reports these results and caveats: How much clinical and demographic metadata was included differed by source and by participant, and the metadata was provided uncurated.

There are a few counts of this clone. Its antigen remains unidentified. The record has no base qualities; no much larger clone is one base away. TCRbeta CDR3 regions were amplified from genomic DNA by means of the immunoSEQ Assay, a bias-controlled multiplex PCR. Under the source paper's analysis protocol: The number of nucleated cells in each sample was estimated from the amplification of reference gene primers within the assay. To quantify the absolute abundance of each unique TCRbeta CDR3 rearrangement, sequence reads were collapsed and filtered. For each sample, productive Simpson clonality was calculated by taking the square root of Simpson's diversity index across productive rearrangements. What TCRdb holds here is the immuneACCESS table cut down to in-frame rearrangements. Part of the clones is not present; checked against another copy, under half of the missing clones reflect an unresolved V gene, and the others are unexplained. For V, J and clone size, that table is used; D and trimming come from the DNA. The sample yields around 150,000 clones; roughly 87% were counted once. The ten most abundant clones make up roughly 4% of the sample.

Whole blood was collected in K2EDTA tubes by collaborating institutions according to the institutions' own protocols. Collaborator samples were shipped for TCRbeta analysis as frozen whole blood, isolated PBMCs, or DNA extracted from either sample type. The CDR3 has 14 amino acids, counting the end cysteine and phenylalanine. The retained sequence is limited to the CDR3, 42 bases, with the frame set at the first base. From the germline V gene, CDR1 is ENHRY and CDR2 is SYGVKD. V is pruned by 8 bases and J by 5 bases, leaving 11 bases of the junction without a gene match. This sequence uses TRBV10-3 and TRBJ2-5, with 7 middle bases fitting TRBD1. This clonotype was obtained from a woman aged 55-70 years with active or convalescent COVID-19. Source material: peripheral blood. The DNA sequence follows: TGTGCCATCCGGGGTACAGGGGTGGAGGAGACCCAGTACTTC. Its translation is CAIRGTGVEETQYF.